The rows below give T cell receptor beta chains drawn from one sample of a study of immune characterization of retroperitoneal liposarcoma. MiXCR was run by TCRdb on the PCR reads, yielding one entry per CDR3 protein. The sample shows 9,500 to 14,000 distinct CDR3 sequences, about a quarter of them seen only once. The sequencing sample was made of tumor tissue. These receptors were collected from a female donor with retroperitoneal liposarcoma. CDR3s include the opening cysteine and the closing phenylalanine or tryptophan. The order of the fields is J gene, V gene, clone size, D gene, CDR3 length, CDR3 protein, CDR3 DNA. D genes are given only for firm matches. Clone size is not always given. Where it is, it says once, few, many or a class for expanded clones.

J gene: TRBJ2-1; V gene: TRBV6-2/TRBV6-3; clone size: few; D gene: NA; CDR3 length: 11; CDR3 protein: CASSQGRTQFF; CDR3 DNA: TGTGCCAGCAGCCAAGGACGGACCCAGTTCTTC
J gene: TRBJ2-2; V gene: TRBV11-3; clone size: NA; D gene: NA; CDR3 length: 15; CDR3 protein: CANSLLLAGPGSCFF; CDR3 DNA: NA
J gene: TRBJ2-1; V gene: TRBV7-2; clone size: NA; D gene: NA; CDR3 length: 14; CDR3 protein: CASSLAGAKNIQFF; CDR3 DNA: TGTGCCAGCAGCTTAGCGGGAGCTAAAAACATTCAGTTCTTC
J gene: TRBJ2-5; V gene: TRBV6-1; clone size: few; D gene: TRBD2; CDR3 length: 15; CDR3 protein: CASTLVAAGGETQYF; CDR3 DNA: TGTGCCAGCACCCTTGTGGCAGCCGGGGGGGAGACCCAGTACTTC
J gene: TRBJ2-2; V gene: TRBV7-9; clone size: NA; D gene: NA; CDR3 length: 12; CDR3 protein: CASSTRVGELFF; CDR3 DNA: TGTGCCAGCAGCACCCGAGTCGGGGAGCTGTTTTTT
J gene: TRBJ2-1; V gene: TRBV12-3/TRBV12-4; clone size: many; D gene: NA; CDR3 length: 13; CDR3 protein: CASSLRQLETQFF; CDR3 DNA: TGTGCCAGCAGTTTAAGGCAGCTAGAGACCCAGTTCTTC
J gene: TRBJ2-7; V gene: TRBV28; clone size: NA; D gene: NA; CDR3 length: 14; CDR3 protein: CASSFGGPQAEQYF; CDR3 DNA: TGTGCCAGCAGTTTCGGCGGTCCTCAGGCCGAGCAGTACTTC
J gene: TRBJ2-1; V gene: TRBV12-3/TRBV12-4; clone size: large; D gene: NA; CDR3 length: 14; CDR3 protein: CASRGSGGGDEQFF; CDR3 DNA: TGTGCCAGCAGGGGGTCCGGGGGAGGAGATGAGCAGTTCTTC
J gene: TRBJ2-7; V gene: TRBV6-1; clone size: medium-sized; D gene: NA; CDR3 length: 12; CDR3 protein: CASSDLQAEQYF; CDR3 DNA: TGTGCCAGCAGCGACCTCCAGGCTGAGCAGTACTTC
J gene: TRBJ2-1; V gene: TRBV11-3; clone size: many; D gene: NA; CDR3 length: 13; CDR3 protein: CASSSGHRYEQFF; CDR3 DNA: TGTGCCAGCAGCTCTGGACACCGCTACGAGCAGTTCTTC
J gene: TRBJ2-7; V gene: TRBV6-1; clone size: NA; D gene: TRBD1; CDR3 length: 13; CDR3 protein: CASSDQTGYEQYF; CDR3 DNA: TGTGCCAGCAGTGACCAGACAGGGTACGAGCAGTACTTC
J gene: TRBJ2-7; V gene: TRBV6-6; clone size: many; D gene: TRBD1; CDR3 length: 16; CDR3 protein: CASSYSTPGQGGEQYF; CDR3 DNA: TGTGCCAGCAGTTACTCTACTCCGGGACAGGGGGGTGAGCAGTACTTC
J gene: TRBJ2-3; V gene: TRBV7-2; clone size: medium-sized; D gene: TRBD2; CDR3 length: 17; CDR3 protein: CASSFPRSGTSTDTQYF; CDR3 DNA: TGTGCCAGCAGCTTTCCACGAAGCGGGACCAGCACAGATACGCAGTATTTT
J gene: TRBJ2-7; V gene: TRBV6-1; clone size: NA; D gene: NA; CDR3 length: 14; CDR3 protein: CASSLASSYNEQYF; CDR3 DNA: TGTGCCAGCAGTTTGGCGTCATCCTACAATGAGCAGTACTTC
J gene: TRBJ1-1; V gene: TRBV7-6; clone size: few; D gene: NA; CDR3 length: 14; CDR3 protein: CASSLGQGSAEAFF; CDR3 DNA: TGTGCCAGCAGCTTAGGTCAGGGGAGCGCTGAAGCTTTCTTT
J gene: TRBJ1-5; V gene: TRBV7-8; clone size: NA; D gene: TRBD1; CDR3 length: 17; CDR3 protein: CASSLEGAGTGVFPQHF; CDR3 DNA: TGTGCCAGCAGCTTAGAAGGTGCGGGGACAGGGGTTTTTCCCCAGCATTTT
J gene: TRBJ1-1; V gene: TRBV27; clone size: medium-sized; D gene: NA; CDR3 length: 15; CDR3 protein: CASSLSKEGNTEAFF; CDR3 DNA: TGTGCCAGCAGTTTATCGAAGGAGGGAAACACTGAAGCTTTCTTT
J gene: TRBJ2-3; V gene: TRBV28; clone size: NA; D gene: NA; CDR3 length: 16; CDR3 protein: CASSSTSRGYTDTQYF; CDR3 DNA: TGTGCCAGCAGTTCCACTAGCAGGGGGTACACAGATACGCAGTATTTT
J gene: TRBJ1-2; V gene: TRBV12-3/TRBV12-4; clone size: few; D gene: NA; CDR3 length: 14; CDR3 protein: CASSPGTVDYGYTF; CDR3 DNA: TGTGCCAGCAGTCCGGGGACGGTGGACTATGGCTACACCTTC